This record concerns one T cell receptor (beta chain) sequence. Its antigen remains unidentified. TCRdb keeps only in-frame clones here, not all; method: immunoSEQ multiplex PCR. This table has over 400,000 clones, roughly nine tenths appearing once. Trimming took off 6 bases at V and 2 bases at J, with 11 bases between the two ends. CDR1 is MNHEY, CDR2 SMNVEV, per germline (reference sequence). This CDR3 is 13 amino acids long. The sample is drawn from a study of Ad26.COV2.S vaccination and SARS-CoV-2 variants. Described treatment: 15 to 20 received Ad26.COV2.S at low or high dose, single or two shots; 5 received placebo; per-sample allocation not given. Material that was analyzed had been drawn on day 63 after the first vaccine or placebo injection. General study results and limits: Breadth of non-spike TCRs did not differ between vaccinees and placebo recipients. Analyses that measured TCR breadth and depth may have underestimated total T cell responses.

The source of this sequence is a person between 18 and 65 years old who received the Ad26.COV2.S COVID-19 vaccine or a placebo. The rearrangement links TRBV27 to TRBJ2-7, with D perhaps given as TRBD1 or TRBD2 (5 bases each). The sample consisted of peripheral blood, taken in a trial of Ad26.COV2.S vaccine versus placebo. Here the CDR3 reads CASSRVGAYEQYF. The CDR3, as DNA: TGTGCCAGCAGCCGCGTGGGGGCCTACGAGCAGTACTTC.